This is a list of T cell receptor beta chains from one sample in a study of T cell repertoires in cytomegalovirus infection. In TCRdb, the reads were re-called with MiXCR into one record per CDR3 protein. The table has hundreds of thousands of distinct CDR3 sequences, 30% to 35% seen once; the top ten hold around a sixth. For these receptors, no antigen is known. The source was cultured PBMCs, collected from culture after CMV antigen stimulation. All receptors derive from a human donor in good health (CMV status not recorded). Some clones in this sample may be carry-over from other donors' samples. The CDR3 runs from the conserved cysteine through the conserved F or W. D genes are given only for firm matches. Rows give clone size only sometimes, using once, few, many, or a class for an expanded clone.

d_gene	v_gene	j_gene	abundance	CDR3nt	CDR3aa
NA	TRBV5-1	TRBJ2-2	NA	TGCGCCAGCAGCGCAACGGAGTTCGACACCGGGGAGCTGTTTTTT	CASSATEFDTGELFF
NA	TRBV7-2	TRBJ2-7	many	TGTGCCAGCAGCGCCACTAGCAACGAGCAGTACTTC	CASSATSNEQYF
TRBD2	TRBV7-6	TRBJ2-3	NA	TGTGCCATTATCTCCCGGGACTACACAGATACGCAGTATTTT	CAIISRDYTDTQYF
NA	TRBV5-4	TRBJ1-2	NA	TGTGCCAGCAGCGCCTCTCCCCCGACTTACACCTTC	CASSASPPTYTF
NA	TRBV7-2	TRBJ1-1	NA	TGTGCCAGCAGCCCGATCTCCTTAGCGGCTTTCTTT	CASSPISLAAFF
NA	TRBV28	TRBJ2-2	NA	TGTGCCAGCAGTTTGTACACTAGTCCCACCGGGGAGCTGTTTTTT	CASSLYTSPTGELFF
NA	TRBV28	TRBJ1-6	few	TGTGCCAGCAGTTTGCCCGCTAGCTCCTATAATTCACCCCTCCACTTT	CASSLPASSYNSPLHF
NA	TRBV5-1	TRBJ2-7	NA	TGCGCCAGCAGCTCCGTATCCTCTTCCTACGAGCAGTACTTC	CASSSVSSSYEQYF
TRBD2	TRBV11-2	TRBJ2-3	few	TGTGCCAGCAGCCCCTTGAGCGGGGGGACAGATACGCAGTATTTT	CASSPLSGGTDTQYF
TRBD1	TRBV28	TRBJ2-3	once	TGTGCCAGCAGCCAAGGTGACAGGGGGCCCACAGATACGCAGTATTTT	CASSQGDRGPTDTQYF
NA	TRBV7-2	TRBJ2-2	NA	TGTGCCAGCAGCTTAGGCGTTGGCGCGGAGCTGTTTTTT	CASSLGVGAELFF
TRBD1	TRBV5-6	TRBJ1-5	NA	TGTGCCAGCAGCTTAGACAGGGGGCGCGACGGTCAGCCCCAGCATTTT	CASSLDRGRDGQPQHF
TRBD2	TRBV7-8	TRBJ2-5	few	TGTGCCAGCAGCCCTCCGGGACTAGCGGGAGCCGGAGAGACCCAGTACTTC	CASSPPGLAGAGETQYF
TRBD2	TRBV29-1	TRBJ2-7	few	TGCAGCGTCGCCACGAGACTAGCGGTCTACGAGCAGTACTTC	CSVATRLAVYEQYF
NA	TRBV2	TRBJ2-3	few	TGTGCCAGCATGCAAAGGGAGAGCACAGATACGCAGTATTTT	CASMQRESTDTQYF
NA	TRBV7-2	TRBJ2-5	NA	TGTGCCAGCAGCTTAGCTCTGGGGTCTCAAGAGACCCAGTACTTC	CASSLALGSQETQYF
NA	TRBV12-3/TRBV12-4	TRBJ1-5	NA	TGTGCCAGCAGTTTCTTGGGGGGGCGCGGTCAGCCCCAGCATTTT	CASSFLGGRGQPQHF
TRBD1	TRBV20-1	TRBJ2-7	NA	TGCAGTGCTAGACTCCTCGACAGGGGACGATCCTACGAGCAGTACTTC	CSARLLDRGRSYEQYF
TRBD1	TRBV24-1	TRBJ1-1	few	TGTGCCACCAGTAGCGGACAGGACGCTGAAGCTTTCTTT	CATSSGQDAEAFF
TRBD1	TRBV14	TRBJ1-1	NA	TGTGCCATCCGAGGACAGGGCCTATTGCTTGGTGAAGCTTTCTTT	CAIRGQGLLLGEAFF
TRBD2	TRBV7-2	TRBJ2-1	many	TGTGCCAGCAGCTTAAGAGCTAGCGGAAGCTTCTCCTGGGGGAATGAGCAGTTCTTC	CASSLRASGSFSWGNEQFF
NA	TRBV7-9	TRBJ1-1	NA	TGTGCCAGCAGCCGCCCCTTCAGGGGTGGAATTATGAACACTGAAGCTTTCTTT	CASSRPFRGGIMNTEAFF
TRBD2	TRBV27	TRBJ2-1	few	TGTGCCAGCAGCCAGCGGGGGAGGGAGTACAATGAGCAGTTCTTC	CASSQRGREYNEQFF
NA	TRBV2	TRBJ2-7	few	TGTGCCAGCATAAGGGGAAGGCACGAGCAGTACTTC	CASIRGRHEQYF
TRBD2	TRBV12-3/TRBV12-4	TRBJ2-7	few	TGTGCCAGCAGCCTTCTTAGCGGGTACGAGCAGTACTTC	CASSLLSGYEQYF
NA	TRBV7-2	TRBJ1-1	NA	TGTGCCAGCAGCTTAGTAGGAACAGCGACCACTGAAGCTTTCTTT	CASSLVGTATTEAFF
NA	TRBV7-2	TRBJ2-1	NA	TGTGCCAGCAGCTTTTATGCGGGACCATACAATGAGCAGTTCTTC	CASSFYAGPYNEQFF
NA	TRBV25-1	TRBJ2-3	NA	TGTGCCAGCAGTGACGGTAGTCCCACAGATACGCAGTATTTT	CASSDGSPTDTQYF
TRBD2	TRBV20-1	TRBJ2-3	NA	TGCAGTGCTAGTTATCCCCGCCTAGCGGGCACAGATACGCAGTATTTT	CSASYPRLAGTDTQYF
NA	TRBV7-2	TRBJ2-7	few	TGTGCCAGCACCCCTTTAGTACACTCCTACGAGCAGTACTTC	CASTPLVHSYEQYF
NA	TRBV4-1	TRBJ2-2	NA	TGCGCCAGCAGCCCCTACACCGACACCGGGGAGCTGTTTTTT	CASSPYTDTGELFF
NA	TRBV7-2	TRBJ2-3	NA	TGTGCCAGCAGCCCGGATGCTAACACAGATACGCAGTATTTT	CASSPDANTDTQYF
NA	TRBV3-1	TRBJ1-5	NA	TGTGCCAGCAGCCCCTCAGGGAAAGGACAGCCCCAGCATTTT	CASSPSGKGQPQHF
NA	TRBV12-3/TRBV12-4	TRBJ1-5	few	TGTGCCAGCAGCCTCAGAAGGCAGCCCCAGCATTTT	CASSLRRQPQHF
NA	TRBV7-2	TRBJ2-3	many	TGTGCCAGCAGCTTAGTGGCCGGTGCGGTGGATACGCAGTATTTT	CASSLVAGAVDTQYF
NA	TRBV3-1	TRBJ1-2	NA	TGTGCCAGCAGCCAACATTTCCGGGGTACGAACTATGGCTACACCTTC	CASSQHFRGTNYGYTF
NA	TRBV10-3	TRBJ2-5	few	TGTGCCATCAGTGGCGGGAAAGAGACCCAGTACTTC	CAISGGKETQYF
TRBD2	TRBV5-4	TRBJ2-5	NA	TGTGCCAGCAGCCCGTGGGGTAGCGGGGAAGGAACCCAGTACTTC	CASSPWGSGEGTQYF
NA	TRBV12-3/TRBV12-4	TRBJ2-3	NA	TGTGCCAGCAGTTTTTGGCGGGCGGGCACAGATACGCAGTATTTT	CASSFWRAGTDTQYF
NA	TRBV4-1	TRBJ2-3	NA	TGCGCCAGCAGCCCGAGGGAGAATACAGATACGCAGTATTTT	CASSPRENTDTQYF
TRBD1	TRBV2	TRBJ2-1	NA	TGTGCCAGCAGTGCGACAGGGTTAGATGAGCAGTTCTTC	CASSATGLDEQFF
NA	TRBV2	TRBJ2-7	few	TGTGCCAGCAGTGAAGGGACACTCGTCCACGAGCAGTACTTC	CASSEGTLVHEQYF
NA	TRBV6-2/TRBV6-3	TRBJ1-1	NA	TGTGCCAGCAGTTGGAGGACAGAGAAGAACACTGAAGCTTTCTTT	CASSWRTEKNTEAFF
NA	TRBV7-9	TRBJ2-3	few	TGTGCCAGCAGGCCCACCCCGTCGGGGGGCGCAAAAGCAGATACGCAGTATTTT	CASRPTPSGGAKADTQYF
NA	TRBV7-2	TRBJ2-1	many	TGTGCCAGCAGCCCCCCCGGCCGGGACCTTCACAATGAGCAGTTCTTC	CASSPPGRDLHNEQFF
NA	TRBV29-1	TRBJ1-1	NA	TGCAGCGCTAGGAGGGCTGAAGCTTTCTTT	CSARRAEAFF
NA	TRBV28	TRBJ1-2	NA	TGTGCCACCCAGGACCTGACTATGGGGGGCTACACCTTC	CATQDLTMGGYTF
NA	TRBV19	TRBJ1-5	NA	TGTGCCAGTAGTGCACAGGGTCCCGGGCCCCAGCATTTT	CASSAQGPGPQHF
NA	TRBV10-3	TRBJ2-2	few	TGTGCCATCAGTGAGCGGCTAGCTCCCGGGGAGCTGTTTTTT	CAISERLAPGELFF
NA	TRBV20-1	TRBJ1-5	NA	TGCAGTGCTCGTCGGCGGGGGGCCGGCAATCAGCCCCAGCATTTT	CSARRRGAGNQPQHF
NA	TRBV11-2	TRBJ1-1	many	TGTGCCAGCAGCTTAGATTGGCCGGGAAGAAGGTTCGCGAACACTGAAGCTTTCTTT	CASSLDWPGRRFANTEAFF
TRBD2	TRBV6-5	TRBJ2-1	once	TGTGCCAGCAAGCCACTAGCGGGGAGTATTCTAAATGAGCAGTTCTTC	CASKPLAGSILNEQFF
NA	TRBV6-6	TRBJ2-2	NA	TGTGCCAGCAGTTACGGGACGGGTTACGGCGGGGAGCTGTTTTTT	CASSYGTGYGGELFF
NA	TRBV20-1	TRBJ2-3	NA	TGCAGTGCCTTTGACAGCACGACTAGCACAGATACGCAGTATTTT	CSAFDSTTSTDTQYF